This entry describes one T cell receptor beta chain. This sample is part of a study of blood T cell repertoires in COVID-19. The V and J ends lost 4 bases and 3 bases respectively, with 13 bases between them. This CDR3 comprises 14 residues. Germline CDR1 reads MDHEN; CDR2 reads SYDVKM. Produced via immunoSEQ multiplex PCR; TCRdb's table is partial and in-frame only. The sample carries some 270,000 clones, roughly 89% recorded once. This clonotype was sampled from a middle-aged woman who had recovered from COVID-19. The sample comprised peripheral blood. The chain uses TRBV28 and TRBJ2-7; no reliable D call. In nucleotides, the CDR3 is TGTGCCAGCAGTTCAAGTCACACAGTCTACGAGCAGTACTTC. Its translation: CASSSSHTVYEQYF.